These 12 T cell receptor beta chains share one sample of origin, sequenced in a study of blood T cell repertoires in COVID-19. The assay was immunoSEQ multiplex PCR, and TCRdb's table has in-frame clones only and misses some. The sample records over 150,000 clones, 94% being singletons. The sample was peripheral blood. The origin of the receptors is a man aged 30 to 45 with COVID-19, enrolled during active disease.

This clone was observed once. The chain uses TRBV25-1 and TRBJ2-1, with 7 bases aligning to TRBD2. Germline V CDR1 and CDR2: MGHDK, SYGVNS. V trimming: 6 bases; J trimming: 3 bases; junction bases outside the gene matches: 8. This CDR3 is 15 amino acids long. The CDR3 is CASSGGGLNYNEQFF. As DNA, the CDR3 is TGTGCCAGCAGCGGCGGGGGTCTGAACTACAATGAGCAGTTCTTC.

The rearrangement uses TRBV2 and TRBJ2-7; 8 positions agree with TRBD1. Germline CDR1 reads SNHLY; CDR2 reads FYNNEI. V was pared by 2 bases and J by 4 bases, with 19 bases of the junction left unmatched. The CDR3 is 19 amino acids. The CDR3 reads CASSEFVGQGFRIYYEQYF. The DNA for the CDR3 is TGTGCCAGCAGTGAATTTGTCGGACAGGGATTTCGAATATATTACGAGCAGTACTTC.

This clone occurred once. The V and J genes are TRBV2 and TRBJ1-2; no definite D call. Germline V gene sequence: CDR1 SNHLY, CDR2 FYNNEI. V lost 0 bases to trimming and J lost 7 bases, with 15 bases between them. The CDR3 loop spans 15 amino acids. The CDR3 sequence: CASSEALRGVRGYTF. The CDR3 region has the DNA TGTGCCAGCAGTGAAGCGCTTCGGGGAGTCCGTGGCTACACCTTC.

CDR3 in DNA: TGTGCCAGTAGTATAGTCGGCGGGGGCGTCTATGGCTACACCTTC. It is translated as CASSIVGGGVYGYTF. The chain combines TRBV19 with TRBJ1-2, with a tentative D call TRBD1 (6 bases). This CDR3 has 15 amino acids. Between the trimmed V and J ends, which lost 1 base and 4 bases, there was a span of 13 bases. Germline CDR1 is LNHDA and CDR2 is SQIVND (reference sequence).

The table lists this clone with a count of one. This chain links TRBV5-1 with TRBJ2-7; D may be TRBD1 (6 bases). Trimming removed 5 bases at V and 3 bases at J, with 9 bases between. The CDR3 covers 12 residues. Germline-derived CDR1 and CDR2 are SGHRS and YFSETQ. DNA for the CDR3: TGCGCCAGCAGTATGACAGGCTACGAGCAGTACTTC. The encoded protein is CASSMTGYEQYF. The entire variable domain, with the rest obtained from reference TRBV5-1 and TRBJ2-7, is as follows: KAGVTQTPRYLIKTRGQQVTLSCSPISGHRSVSWYQQTPGQGLQFLFEYFSETQRNKGNFPGRFSGRQFSNSRSEMNVSTLELGDSALYLCASSMTGYEQYFGPGTRLTVT.

The genes are TRBV7-6 and TRBJ1-5; 10 nucleotides match TRBD1. The CDR3 is made up of 15 amino acids. The trim removed 5 bases at V and 5 bases at J, leaving 6 bases unmatched. Germline values: CDR1 SGHVS, CDR2 FNYEAQ. In DNA, the CDR3 is TGTGCCAGCAGCCCCCGACAGGGGGCATATCAGCCCCAGCATTTT. Amino acid sequence: CASSPRQGAYQPQHF.

In its sample, this clone was seen once. The chain recombines TRBV2 with TRBJ2-7, with 7 bases matching TRBD1. This CDR3 comprises 15 residues. Germline CDR1 is SNHLY and CDR2 is FYNNEI. The junction had 8 bases not matched to a gene; V was cut back by 6 bases and J by 0 bases. CDR3 nucleotides: TGTGCCAGCAGCGCTCCCGGGACAGACTCCTACGAGCAGTACTTC. Translating gives CASSAPGTDSYEQYF.

This sequence joins TRBV10-3 and TRBJ1-2, with 10 nucleotides matching TRBD1. Germline V gene lookup returns CDR1 ENHRY and CDR2 SYGVKD. CDR3 size: 18 residues. The J segment lost 7 bases and the V segment lost 0 bases, leaving 14 bases of the junction unmatched. The DNA of the CDR3 is TGTGCCATCAGTGAGTCGCAGTCTGGGACAGGGGCGTACGGTGGCTACACCTTC. Its protein is CAISESQSGTGAYGGYTF.

The rearrangement joins TRBV2 to TRBJ1-4, with 8 nucleotides matching TRBD1. Losses at the gene ends were 6 bases for V and 7 bases for J; bases not matched to a gene: 10. The CDR3 length is 15 residues. CDR1 is SNHLY, CDR2 FYNNEI, per germline. As DNA, the CDR3 is TGTGCCAGCAGGGGTACAGGGGGGCAGCTTGAAAAACTGTTTTTT. This translates into CASRGTGGQLEKLFF.

The V and J genes are TRBV6-5 and TRBJ1-2; D is uncertain. V dropped 0 bases and J dropped 1 base, with 12 bases sitting between them. The V gene's germline CDR1 is MNHEY and CDR2 SVGAGI. The CDR3 contains 16 residues. The CDR3 region has the DNA TGTGCCAGCAGTTACTCTGGAGACCTCCTTAACTATGGCTACACCTTC. Residues: CASSYSGDLLNYGYTF.

The chain carries TRBV4-1 and TRBJ2-5, with 10 bases lining up with TRBD2. CDR3 size: 16 residues. The germline V gene encodes CDR1 MGHRA and CDR2 YSYEKL. V was pared by 3 bases and J by 3 bases, with 7 bases of the junction left unmatched. The CDR3 spells CASSQLLAGAEETQYF. In DNA form, the CDR3 reads TGCGCCAGCAGCCAGCTCCTAGCGGGGGCCGAAGAGACCCAGTACTTC.

This clone occurred once. For the CDR3, the DNA is TGTGCCAGCAGTGACTCCTACAGGGGCCTCTATGGCTACACCTTC. Translated, it gives CASSDSYRGLYGYTF. J is TRBJ1-2 and V is TRBV25-1; TRBD1 matches 7 bases. The germline V gene has CDR1 MGHDK and CDR2 SYGVNS. CDR3 size: 15 residues. The V and J ends lost 3 bases and 4 bases, in that order; junction bases with no gene match: 8.